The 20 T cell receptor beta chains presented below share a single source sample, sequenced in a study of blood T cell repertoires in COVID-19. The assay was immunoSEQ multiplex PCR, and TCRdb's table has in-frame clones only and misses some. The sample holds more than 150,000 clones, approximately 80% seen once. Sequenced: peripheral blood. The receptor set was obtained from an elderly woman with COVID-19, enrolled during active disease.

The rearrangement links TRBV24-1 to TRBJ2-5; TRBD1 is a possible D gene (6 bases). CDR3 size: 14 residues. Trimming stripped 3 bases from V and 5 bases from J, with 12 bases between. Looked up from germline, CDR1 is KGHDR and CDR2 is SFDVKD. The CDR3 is CATSDTAGVETQYF. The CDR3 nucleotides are TGTGCCACCAGTGATACCGCAGGGGTGGAGACCCAGTACTTC.

The CDR3: CSVGRQGEGYTF. The DNA for the CDR3 is TGCAGCGTTGGGCGTCAGGGGGAAGGCTACACCTTC. V is TRBV29-1 and J is TRBJ1-2; TRBD1 aligns across 7 bases. CDR3 length equals 12 residues. The junction had 7 bases not matched to a gene; V was cut back by 4 bases and J by 8 bases. Germline V gene lookup returns CDR1 SQVTM and CDR2 ANQGSEA.

CDR3 residues: CASSQDRGYTEAFF. In DNA, the CDR3 is TGTGCCAGCAGCCAAGATAGGGGTTACACTGAAGCTTTCTTT. This rearrangement joins TRBV4-2 to TRBJ1-1; D possibly corresponds to TRBD1 (5 bases). V lost 0 bases to trimming and J lost 3 bases, with 8 bases between them. The CDR3 totals 14 residues. Germline CDR1 LGHNA, CDR2 YNFKEQ.

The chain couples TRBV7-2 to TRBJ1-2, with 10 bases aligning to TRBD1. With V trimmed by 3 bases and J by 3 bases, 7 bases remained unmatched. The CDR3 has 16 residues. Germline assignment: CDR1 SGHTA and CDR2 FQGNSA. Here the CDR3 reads CASSFTGGTGDYGYTF. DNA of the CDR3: TGTGCCAGCAGCTTTACTGGGGGGACAGGGGACTATGGCTACACCTTC.

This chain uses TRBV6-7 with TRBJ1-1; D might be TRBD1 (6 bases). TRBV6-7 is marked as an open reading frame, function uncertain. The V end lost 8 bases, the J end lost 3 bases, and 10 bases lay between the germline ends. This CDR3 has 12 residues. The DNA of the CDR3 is TGTGCCAGCGCCAACAGGGACACTGAAGCTTTCTTT. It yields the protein CASANRDTEAFF.

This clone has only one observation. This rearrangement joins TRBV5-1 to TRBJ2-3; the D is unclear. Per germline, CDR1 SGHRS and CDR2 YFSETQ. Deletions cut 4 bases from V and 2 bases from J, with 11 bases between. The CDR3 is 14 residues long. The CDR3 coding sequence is TGCGCCAGCAGCGAGGCTGCCTACACAGATACGCAGTATTTT. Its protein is CASSEAAYTDTQYF. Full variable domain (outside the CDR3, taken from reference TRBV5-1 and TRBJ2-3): KAGVTQTPRYLIKTRGQQVTLSCSPISGHRSVSWYQQTPGQGLQFLFEYFSETQRNKGNFPGRFSGRQFSNSRSEMNVSTLELGDSALYLCASSEAAYTDTQYFGPGTRLTVL.

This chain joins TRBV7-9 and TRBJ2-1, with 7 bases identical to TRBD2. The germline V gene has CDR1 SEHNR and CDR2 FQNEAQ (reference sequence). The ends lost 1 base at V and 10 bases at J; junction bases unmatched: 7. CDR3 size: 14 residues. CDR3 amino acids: CASSLVLREGEQFF. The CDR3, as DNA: TGTGCCAGCAGCTTAGTTCTGAGGGAGGGAGAGCAGTTCTTC.

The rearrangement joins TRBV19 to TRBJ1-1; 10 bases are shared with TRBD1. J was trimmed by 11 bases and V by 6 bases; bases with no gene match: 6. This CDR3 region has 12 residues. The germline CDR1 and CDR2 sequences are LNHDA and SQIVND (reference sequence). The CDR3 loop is CASSHWDRGAFF. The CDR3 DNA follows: TGTGCCAGTAGCCACTGGGACAGGGGTGCTTTCTTT. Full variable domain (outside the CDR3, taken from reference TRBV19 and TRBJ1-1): DGGITQSPKYLFRKEGQNVTLSCEQNLNHDAMYWYRQDPGQGLRLIYYSQIVNDFQKGDIAEGYSVSREKKESFPLTVTSAQKNPTAFYLCASSHWDRGAFFGQGTRLTVV.

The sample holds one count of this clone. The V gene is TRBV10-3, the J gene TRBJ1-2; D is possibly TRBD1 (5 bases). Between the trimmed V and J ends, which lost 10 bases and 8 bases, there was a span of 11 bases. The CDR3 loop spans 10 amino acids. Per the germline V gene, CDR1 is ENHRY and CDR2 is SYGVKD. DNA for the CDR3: TGTGCCACCCTAGGGGCCGGCTACACCTTC. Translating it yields CATLGAGYTF.

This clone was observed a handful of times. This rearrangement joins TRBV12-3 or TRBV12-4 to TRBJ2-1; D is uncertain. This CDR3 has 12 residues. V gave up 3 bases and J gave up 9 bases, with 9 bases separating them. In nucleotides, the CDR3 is TGTGCCAGCAGTTTGCGTCCAATTGAGCAGTTCTTC. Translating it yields CASSLRPIEQFF.

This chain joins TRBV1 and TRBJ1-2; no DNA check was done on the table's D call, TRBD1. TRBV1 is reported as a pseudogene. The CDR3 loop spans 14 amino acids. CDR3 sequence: CTSSPRDRGDGYTF. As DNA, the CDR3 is TGCACCAGCAGCCCCCGGGACAGGGGGGATGGCTACACCTTC.

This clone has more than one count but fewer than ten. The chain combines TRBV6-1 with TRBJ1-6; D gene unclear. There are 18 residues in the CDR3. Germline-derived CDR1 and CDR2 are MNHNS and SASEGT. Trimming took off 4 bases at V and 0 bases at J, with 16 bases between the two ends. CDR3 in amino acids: CASSVGQAHLSYNSPLHF. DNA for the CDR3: TGTGCCAGCAGTGTTGGCCAGGCTCACCTCTCCTATAATTCACCCCTCCACTTT.

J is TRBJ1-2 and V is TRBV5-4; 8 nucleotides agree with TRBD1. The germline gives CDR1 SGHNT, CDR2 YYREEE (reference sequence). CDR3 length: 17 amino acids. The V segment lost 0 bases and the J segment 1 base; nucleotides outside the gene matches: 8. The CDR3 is CASSLVLGRGLNYGYTF. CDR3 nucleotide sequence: TGTGCCAGCAGCTTGGTCTTGGGCAGGGGGCTTAACTATGGCTACACCTTC.

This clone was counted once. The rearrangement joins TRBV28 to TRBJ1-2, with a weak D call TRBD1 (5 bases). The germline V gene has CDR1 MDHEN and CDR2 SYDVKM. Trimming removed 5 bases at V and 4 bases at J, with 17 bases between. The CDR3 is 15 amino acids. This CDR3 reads CASSPRFTGGYGYTF. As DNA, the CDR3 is TGTGCCAGCAGTCCCCGTTTTACAGGTGGCTATGGCTACACCTTC.

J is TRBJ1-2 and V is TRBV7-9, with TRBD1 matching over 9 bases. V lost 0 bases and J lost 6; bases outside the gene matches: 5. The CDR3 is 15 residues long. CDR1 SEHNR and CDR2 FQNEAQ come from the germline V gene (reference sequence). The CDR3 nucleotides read TGTGCCAGCAGCTTAGCCAACAGGGGGCGACATGGCTACACCTTC. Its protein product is CASSLANRGRHGYTF.

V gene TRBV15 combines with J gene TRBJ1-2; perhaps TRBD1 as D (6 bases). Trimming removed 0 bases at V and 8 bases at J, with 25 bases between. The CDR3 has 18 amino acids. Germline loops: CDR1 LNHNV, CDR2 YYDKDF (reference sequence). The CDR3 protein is CATSRDPPPTGLTGGYTF. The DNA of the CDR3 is TGTGCCACCAGCAGAGATCCCCCCCCGACAGGCCTTACGGGAGGCTACACCTTC.

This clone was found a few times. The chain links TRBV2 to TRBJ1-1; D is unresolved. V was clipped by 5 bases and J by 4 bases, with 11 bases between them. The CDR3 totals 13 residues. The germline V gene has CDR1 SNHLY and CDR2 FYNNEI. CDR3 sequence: CASSSQEGTEAFF. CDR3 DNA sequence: TGTGCCAGCAGTTCTCAGGAGGGCACTGAAGCTTTCTTT.

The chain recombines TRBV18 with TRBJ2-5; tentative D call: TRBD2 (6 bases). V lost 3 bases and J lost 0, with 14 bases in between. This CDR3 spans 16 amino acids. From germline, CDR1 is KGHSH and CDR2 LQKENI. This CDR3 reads CASSPTGTLYQETQYF. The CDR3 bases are TGTGCCAGCTCACCCACCGGGACTTTGTACCAAGAGACCCAGTACTTC.

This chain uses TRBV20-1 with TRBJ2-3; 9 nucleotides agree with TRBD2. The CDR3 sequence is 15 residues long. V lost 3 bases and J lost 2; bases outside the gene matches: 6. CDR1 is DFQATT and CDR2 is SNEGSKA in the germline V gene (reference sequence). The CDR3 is CSASSSGGPTDTQYF. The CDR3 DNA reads TGCAGTGCTAGTTCCAGCGGGGGGCCCACAGATACGCAGTATTTT.

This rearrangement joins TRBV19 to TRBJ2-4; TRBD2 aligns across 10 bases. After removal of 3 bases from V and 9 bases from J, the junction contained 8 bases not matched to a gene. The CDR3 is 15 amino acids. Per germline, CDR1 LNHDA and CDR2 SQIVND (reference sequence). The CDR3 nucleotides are TGTGCCAGTAGTATCCTAGCGGGAGATTCAGCCATTCAGTACTTC. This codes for CASSILAGDSAIQYF.